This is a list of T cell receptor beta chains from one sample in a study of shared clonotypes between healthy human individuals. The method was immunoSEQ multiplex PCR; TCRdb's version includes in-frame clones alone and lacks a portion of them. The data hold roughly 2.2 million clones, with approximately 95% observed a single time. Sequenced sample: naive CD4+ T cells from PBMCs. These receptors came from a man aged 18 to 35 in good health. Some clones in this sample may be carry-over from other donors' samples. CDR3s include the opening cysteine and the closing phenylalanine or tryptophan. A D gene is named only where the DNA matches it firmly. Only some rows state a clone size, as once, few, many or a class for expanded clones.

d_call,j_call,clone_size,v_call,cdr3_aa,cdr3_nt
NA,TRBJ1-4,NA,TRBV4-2,CASNLPATNEKLFF,TGTGCCAGCAATCTACCTGCAACTAATGAAAAACTGTTTTTT
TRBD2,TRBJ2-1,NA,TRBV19,CASSIRLAGNNEQFF,TGTGCCAGTAGTATTCGTCTAGCGGGTAACAATGAGCAGTTCTTC
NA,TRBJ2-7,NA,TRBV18,CASSPGAGDEQYF,TGTGCCAGCTCACCGGGGGCAGGGGACGAGCAGTACTTC
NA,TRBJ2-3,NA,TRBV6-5,CASSYQSSIPDTQYF,TGTGCCAGCAGTTATCAGTCTAGCATCCCAGATACGCAGTATTTT
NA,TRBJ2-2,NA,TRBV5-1,CASSLVPEASNTGELFF,TGCGCCAGCAGCTTGGTCCCGGAGGCCTCGAACACCGGGGAGCTGTTTTTT
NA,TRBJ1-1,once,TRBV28,CASSLWGVDTEAFF,TGTGCCAGCAGTTTATGGGGGGTCGACACTGAAGCTTTCTTT
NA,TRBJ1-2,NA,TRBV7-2,CASSTDSRGTGGYTF,TGTGCCAGCAGCACCGACTCCCGAGGAACTGGTGGCTACACCTTC
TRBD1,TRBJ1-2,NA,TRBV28,CASRTSGGQGYGYTF,TGTGCCAGCAGAACATCAGGGGGCCAAGGCTATGGCTACACCTTC
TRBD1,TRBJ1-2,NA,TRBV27,CASSPLTGAYGYTF,TGTGCCAGCAGTCCATTGACAGGGGCGTATGGCTACACCTTC
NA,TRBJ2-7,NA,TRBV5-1,CASSLGDRSSYEQYF,TGCGCCAGCAGCTTGGGAGACAGGAGCTCCTACGAGCAGTACTTC
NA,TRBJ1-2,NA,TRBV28,CASSLPGRFTYTF,TGTGCCAGCAGTCTCCCGGGACGCTTCACCTACACCTTC
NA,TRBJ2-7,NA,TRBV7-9,CASSLEARSYEQYF,TGTGCCAGCAGCTTAGAGGCCAGGTCCTACGAGCAGTACTTC
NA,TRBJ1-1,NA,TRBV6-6,CATPGGRNTEAFF,TGTGCCACCCCCGGGGGGCGGAACACTGAAGCTTTCTTT
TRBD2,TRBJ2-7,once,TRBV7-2,CASSFGLVGYEQYF,TGTGCCAGCAGCTTCGGACTAGTTGGGTACGAGCAGTACTTC
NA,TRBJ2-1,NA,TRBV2,CASIPVGGSSYNEQFF,TGTGCCAGCATCCCAGTGGGGGGAAGCTCCTACAATGAGCAGTTCTTC
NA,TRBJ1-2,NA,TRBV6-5,CASSYSTKGSYGYTF,TGTGCCAGCAGTTACTCGACTAAAGGCTCCTATGGCTACACCTTC
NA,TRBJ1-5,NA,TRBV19,CASKAGFNQPQHF,TGTGCCAGTAAGGCAGGGTTCAATCAGCCCCAGCATTTT
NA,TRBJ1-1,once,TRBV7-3,CASSSTGYTEAFF,TGTGCCAGCAGCTCAACAGGGTACACTGAAGCTTTCTTT
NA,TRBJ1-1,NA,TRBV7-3,CASSRPPLPEAFF,TGTGCCAGCAGCCGTCCTCCCCTGCCTGAAGCTTTCTTT
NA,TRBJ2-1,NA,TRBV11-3,CASSPLGARDEQFF,TGTGCCAGCTCCCCCCTCGGGGCCCGTGATGAGCAGTTCTTC
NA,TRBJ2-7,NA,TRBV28,CATRGGGNSYEQYF,TGTGCCACCCGCGGGGGCGGTAATTCCTACGAGCAGTACTTC
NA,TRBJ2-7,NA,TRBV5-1,CASSLGTASSYEQYF,TGCGCCAGCAGCTTGGGAACCGCCAGCTCCTACGAGCAGTACTTC
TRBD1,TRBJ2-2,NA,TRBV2,CASTNRGTGELFF,TGTGCCAGCACCAACAGGGGCACCGGGGAGCTGTTTTTT
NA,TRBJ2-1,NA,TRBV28,CASSLRYNEQFF,TGTGCCAGCAGTTTGCGCTACAATGAGCAGTTCTTC
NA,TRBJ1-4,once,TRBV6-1,CASSEAPAFATNEKLFF,TGTGCCAGCAGTGAAGCGCCAGCCTTTGCAACTAATGAAAAACTGTTTTTT
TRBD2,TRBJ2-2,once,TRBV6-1,CASSGLAVNTGELFF,TGTGCCAGCAGTGGACTAGCTGTCAACACCGGGGAGCTGTTTTTT
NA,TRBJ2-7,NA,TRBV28,CASSLKGYEQYF,TGTGCCAGCAGTTTAAAGGGATACGAGCAGTACTTC
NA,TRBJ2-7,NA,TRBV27,CASSSSARRSYEQYF,TGTGCCAGCAGTTCTTCAGCGCGCCGCTCCTACGAGCAGTACTTC
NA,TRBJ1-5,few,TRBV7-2,CASSQGGQSNQPQHF,TGTGCCAGCAGCCAAGGCGGGCAGAGCAATCAGCCCCAGCATTTT
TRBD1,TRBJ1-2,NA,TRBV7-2,CASSLRTGDGYTF,TGTGCCAGCAGCCTACGGACAGGGGATGGCTACACCTTC
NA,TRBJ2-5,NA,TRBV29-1,CSVEFVSGDYQETQYF,TGCAGCGTTGAATTCGTTAGTGGGGATTATCAAGAGACCCAGTACTTC
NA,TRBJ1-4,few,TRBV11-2,CASSFPTGGGKLFF,TGTGCCAGCAGCTTCCCGACAGGTGGCGGAAAACTGTTTTTT
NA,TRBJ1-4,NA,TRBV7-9,CASSFSQGEEKLFF,TGTGCCAGCAGCTTCTCCCAAGGGGAGGAAAAACTGTTTTTT
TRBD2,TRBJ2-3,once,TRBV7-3,CASSLGGEGGTDTQYF,TGTGCCAGCAGCTTAGGAGGGGAGGGCGGCACAGATACGCAGTATTTT
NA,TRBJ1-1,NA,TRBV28,CASSFFGARAEAFF,TGTGCCAGCAGTTTCTTTGGGGCGCGGGCTGAAGCTTTCTTT
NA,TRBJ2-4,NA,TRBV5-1,CASSLGGPRVQMGNIQYF,TGCGCCAGCAGCTTGGGAGGCCCCAGGGTCCAAATGGGAAACATTCAGTACTTC
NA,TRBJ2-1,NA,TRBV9,CASGAAYSYNEQFF,TGTGCCAGCGGGGCGGCCTACTCCTACAATGAGCAGTTCTTC
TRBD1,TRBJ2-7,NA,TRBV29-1,CSVEERDRGYF,TGCAGCGTTGAAGAACGTGACAGGGGGTACTTC
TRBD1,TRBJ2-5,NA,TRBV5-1,CASSLPQTGGETQYF,TGCGCCAGCAGCTTGCCACAAACAGGGGGGGAGACCCAGTACTTC
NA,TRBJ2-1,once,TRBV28,CASSLSAGMSSYNEQFF,TGTGCCAGCAGTTTAAGTGCGGGGATGAGCTCCTACAATGAGCAGTTCTTC
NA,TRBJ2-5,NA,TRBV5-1,CASSRDALMETQYF,TGCGCCAGCAGCCGGGACGCCTTAATGGAGACCCAGTACTTC
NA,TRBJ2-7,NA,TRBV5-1,CASRDRGGPLEQYF,TGCGCCAGCAGGGATAGGGGGGGCCCTCTCGAGCAGTACTTC
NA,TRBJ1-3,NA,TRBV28,CASGRPDLSGNTIYF,TGTGCCAGCGGTAGGCCAGACCTCTCTGGAAACACCATATATTTT
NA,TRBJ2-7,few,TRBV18,CASSPPSLGAWEQYF,TGTGCCAGCTCACCACCTAGTCTGGGGGCTTGGGAGCAGTACTTC
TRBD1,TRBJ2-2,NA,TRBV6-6,CASDRGAGELFF,TGTGCCAGCGACAGGGGGGCCGGGGAGCTGTTTTTT
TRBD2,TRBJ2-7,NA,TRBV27,CASGRATEQYF,TGTGCCAGCGGGAGGGCTACCGAGCAGTACTTC
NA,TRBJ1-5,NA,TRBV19,CASSNSQEGPQHF,TGTGCCAGTAGTAATTCGCAGGAGGGTCCCCAGCATTTT
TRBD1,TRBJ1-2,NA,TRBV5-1,CASSLEGAGTGYTF,TGCGCCAGCAGCTTGGAGGGGGCTGGGACTGGCTACACCTTC
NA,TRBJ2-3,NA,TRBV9,CASTRAALSTDTQYF,TGTGCCAGCACTCGAGCGGCGCTCTCCACAGATACGCAGTATTTT
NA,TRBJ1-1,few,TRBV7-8,CASSLARSEAFF,TGTGCCAGCAGCTTAGCTAGGAGTGAAGCTTTCTTT
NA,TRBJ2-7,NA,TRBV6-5,CASSYSPGLSYEQYF,TGTGCCAGCAGTTACTCGCCAGGGCTCTCCTACGAGCAGTACTTC